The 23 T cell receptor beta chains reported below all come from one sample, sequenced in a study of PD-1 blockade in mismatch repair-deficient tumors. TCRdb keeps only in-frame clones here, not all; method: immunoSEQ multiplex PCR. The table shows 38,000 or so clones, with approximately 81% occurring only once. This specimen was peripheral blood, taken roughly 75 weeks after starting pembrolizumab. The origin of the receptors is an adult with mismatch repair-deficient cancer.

The CDR3 loop is CASSLRQGTLAVTDTQYF. The CDR3 nucleotides read TGTGCCAGCTCACTAAGGCAGGGGACGCTAGCGGTCACAGATACGCAGTATTTT. The chain uses TRBV18 and TRBJ2-3; D may be TRBD2 (7 bases). Germline CDR1 KGHSH, CDR2 LQKENI. CDR3 length: 18 amino acids. Trimming left V 4 bases short and J 2 bases short, with 22 bases between.

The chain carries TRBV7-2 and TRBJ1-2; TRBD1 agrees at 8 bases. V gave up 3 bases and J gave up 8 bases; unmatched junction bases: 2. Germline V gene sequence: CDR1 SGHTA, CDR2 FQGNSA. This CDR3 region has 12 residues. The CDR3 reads CASSFRGHGYTF. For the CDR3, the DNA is TGTGCCAGCAGCTTCAGGGGGCACGGCTACACCTTC.

CDR3 in amino acids: CASNRGGSYNEQFF. DNA for the CDR3: TGTGCCAGCAATCGTGGCGGGAGTTACAATGAGCAGTTCTTC. The chain recombines TRBV5-4 with TRBJ2-1, with 7 bases lining up with TRBD2. V was pared by 6 bases and J by 4 bases, with 7 bases of the junction left unmatched. CDR3 size: 14 residues. From germline, CDR1 is SGHNT and CDR2 YYREEE (reference sequence).

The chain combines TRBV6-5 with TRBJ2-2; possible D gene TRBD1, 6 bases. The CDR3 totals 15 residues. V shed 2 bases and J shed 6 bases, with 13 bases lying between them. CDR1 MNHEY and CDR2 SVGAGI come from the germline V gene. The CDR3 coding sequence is TGTGCCAGCAGTTACCTTCTAACAGGGTCCGGGGAGCTGTTTTTT. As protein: CASSYLLTGSGELFF.

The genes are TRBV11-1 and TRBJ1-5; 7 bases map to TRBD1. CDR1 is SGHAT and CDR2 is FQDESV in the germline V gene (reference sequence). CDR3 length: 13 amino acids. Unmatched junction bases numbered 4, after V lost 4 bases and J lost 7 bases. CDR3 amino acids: CASSYDRDQPQHF. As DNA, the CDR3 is TGTGCCAGCAGCTACGACAGGGACCAGCCCCAGCATTTT. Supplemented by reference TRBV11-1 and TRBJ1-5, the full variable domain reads EAEVAQSPRYKITEKSQAVAFWCDPISGHATLYWYRQILGQGPELLVQFQDESVVDDSQLPKDRFSAERLKGVDSTLKIQPAELGDSAMYLCASSYDRDQPQHFGDGTRLSIL.

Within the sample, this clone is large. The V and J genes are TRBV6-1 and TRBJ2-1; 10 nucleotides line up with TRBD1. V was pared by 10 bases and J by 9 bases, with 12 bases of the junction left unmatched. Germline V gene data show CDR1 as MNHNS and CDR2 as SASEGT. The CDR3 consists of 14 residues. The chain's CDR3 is CATYATGGRREQFF. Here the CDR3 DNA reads TGTGCCACCTACGCGACAGGGGGCCGGCGTGAGCAGTTCTTC.

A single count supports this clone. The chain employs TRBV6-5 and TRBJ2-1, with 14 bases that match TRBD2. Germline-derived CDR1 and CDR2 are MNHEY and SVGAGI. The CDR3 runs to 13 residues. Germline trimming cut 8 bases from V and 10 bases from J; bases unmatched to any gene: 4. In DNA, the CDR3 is TGTGCCAGCGGGGGACTAGCGGGAGACGAGCAGTTCTTC. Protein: CASGGLAGDEQFF.

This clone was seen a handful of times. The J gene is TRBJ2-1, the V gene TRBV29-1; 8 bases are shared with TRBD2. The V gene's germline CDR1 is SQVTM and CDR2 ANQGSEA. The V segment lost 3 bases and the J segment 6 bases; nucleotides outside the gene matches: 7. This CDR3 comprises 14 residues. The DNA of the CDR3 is TGCAGCGTTGAGGGCGGCCGGGGGGGCAATGAGCAGTTCTTC. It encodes CSVEGGRGGNEQFF.

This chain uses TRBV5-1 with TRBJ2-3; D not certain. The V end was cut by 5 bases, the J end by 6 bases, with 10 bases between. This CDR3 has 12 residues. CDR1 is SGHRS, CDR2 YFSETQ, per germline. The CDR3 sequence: CASSLLKDTQYF. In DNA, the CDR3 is TGCGCCAGCAGTTTACTAAAGGATACGCAGTATTTT.

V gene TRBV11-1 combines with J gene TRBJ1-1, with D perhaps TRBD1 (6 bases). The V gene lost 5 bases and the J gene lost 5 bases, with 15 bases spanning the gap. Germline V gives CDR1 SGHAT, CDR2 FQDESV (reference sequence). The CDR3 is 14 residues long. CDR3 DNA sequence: TGTGCCAGCAGCCAGGGGCGGACGTTGACTGAAGCTTTCTTT. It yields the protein CASSQGRTLTEAFF.

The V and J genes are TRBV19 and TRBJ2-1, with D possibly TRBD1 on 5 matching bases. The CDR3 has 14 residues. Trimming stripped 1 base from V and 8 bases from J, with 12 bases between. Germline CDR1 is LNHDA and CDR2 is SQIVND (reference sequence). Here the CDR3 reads CASSIVRATDEQFF. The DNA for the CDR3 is TGTGCCAGTAGTATAGTTAGGGCGACAGATGAGCAGTTCTTC.

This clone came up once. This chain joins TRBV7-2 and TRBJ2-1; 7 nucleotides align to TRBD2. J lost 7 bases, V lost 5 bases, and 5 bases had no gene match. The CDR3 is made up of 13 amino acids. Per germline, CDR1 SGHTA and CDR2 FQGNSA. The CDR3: CASSHAGVNEQFF. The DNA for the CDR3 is TGTGCCAGCAGCCACGCGGGAGTAAATGAGCAGTTCTTC. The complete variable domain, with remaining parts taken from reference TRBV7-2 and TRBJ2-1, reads GAGVSQSPSNKVTEKGKDVELRCDPISGHTALYWYRQSLGQGLEFLIYFQGNSAPDKSGLPSDRFSAERTGGSVSTLTIQRTQQEDSAVYLCASSHAGVNEQFFGPGTRLTVL.

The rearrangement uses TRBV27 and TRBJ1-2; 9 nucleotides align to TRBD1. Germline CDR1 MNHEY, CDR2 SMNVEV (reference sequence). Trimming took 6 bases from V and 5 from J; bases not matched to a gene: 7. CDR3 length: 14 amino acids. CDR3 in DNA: TGTGCCAGCAGCTTTTTCGGACAGGGGTATGGCTACACCTTC. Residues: CASSFFGQGYGYTF.

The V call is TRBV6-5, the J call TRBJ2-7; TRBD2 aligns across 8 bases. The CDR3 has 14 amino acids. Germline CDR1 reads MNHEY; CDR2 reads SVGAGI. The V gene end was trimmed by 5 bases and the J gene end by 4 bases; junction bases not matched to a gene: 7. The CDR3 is CASSLGTRRYEQYF. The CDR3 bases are TGTGCCAGCAGTCTAGGGACTAGAAGGTACGAGCAGTACTTC.

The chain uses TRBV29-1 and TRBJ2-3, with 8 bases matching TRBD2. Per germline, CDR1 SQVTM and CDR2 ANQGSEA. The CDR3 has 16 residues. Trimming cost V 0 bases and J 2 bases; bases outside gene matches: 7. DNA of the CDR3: TGCAGCGTTGAAGACTCAGCGGGAGAGGACACAGATACGCAGTATTTT. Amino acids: CSVEDSAGEDTDTQYF.

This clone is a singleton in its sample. The CDR3 here is CASSQDFGTGRYNIQYF. CDR3 DNA sequence: TGTGCCAGCAGCCAAGACTTCGGGACAGGGAGGTATAACATTCAGTACTTC. This chain joins TRBV4-2 and TRBJ2-4; 9 bases are a match to TRBD1. V trimming: 0 bases; J trimming: 7 bases; junction bases outside the gene matches: 10. The CDR3 consists of 17 residues. Germline CDR1 is LGHNA and CDR2 is YNFKEQ.

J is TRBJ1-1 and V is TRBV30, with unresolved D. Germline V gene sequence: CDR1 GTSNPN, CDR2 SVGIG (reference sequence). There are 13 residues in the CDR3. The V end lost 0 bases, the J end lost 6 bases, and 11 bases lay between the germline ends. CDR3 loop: CAWSVHPGAEAFF. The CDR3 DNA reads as TGTGCCTGGAGTGTACATCCGGGAGCTGAAGCTTTCTTT.

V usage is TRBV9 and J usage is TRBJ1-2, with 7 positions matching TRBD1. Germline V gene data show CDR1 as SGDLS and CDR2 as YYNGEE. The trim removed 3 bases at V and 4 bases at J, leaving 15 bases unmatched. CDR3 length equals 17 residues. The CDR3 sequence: CASSAPTGTDNFYGYTF. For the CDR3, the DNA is TGTGCCAGCAGCGCCCCCACCGGGACAGACAATTTCTATGGCTACACCTTC.

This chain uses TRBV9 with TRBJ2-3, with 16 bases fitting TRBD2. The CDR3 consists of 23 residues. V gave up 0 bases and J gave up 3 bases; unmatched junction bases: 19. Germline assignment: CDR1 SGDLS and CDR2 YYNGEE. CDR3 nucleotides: TGTGCCAGCAGCGTAGGAGGCGGGTCCGGGACTAGCGGGAGGGCCCTCTGGACAGATACGCAGTATTTT. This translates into CASSVGGGSGTSGRALWTDTQYF.

CDR3 residues: CASSGWVAVDTQYF. In nucleotides, the CDR3 is TGTGCCAGCAGCGGGTGGGTCGCGGTGGATACGCAGTATTTT. This chain links TRBV5-6 with TRBJ2-3; D is ambiguous. Trimming cost V 4 bases and J 6 bases, with 15 bases left between them. The CDR3 is 14 amino acids. CDR1 is SGHDT, CDR2 YYEEEE, per germline.

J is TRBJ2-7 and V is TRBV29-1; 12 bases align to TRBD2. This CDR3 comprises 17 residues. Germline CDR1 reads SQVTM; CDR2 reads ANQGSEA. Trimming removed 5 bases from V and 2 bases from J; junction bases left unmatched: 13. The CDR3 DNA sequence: TGCAGCGTTTGGGCGACTAGCGGGAGAGAAACTCCCTACGAGCAGTACTTC. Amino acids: CSVWATSGRETPYEQYF.

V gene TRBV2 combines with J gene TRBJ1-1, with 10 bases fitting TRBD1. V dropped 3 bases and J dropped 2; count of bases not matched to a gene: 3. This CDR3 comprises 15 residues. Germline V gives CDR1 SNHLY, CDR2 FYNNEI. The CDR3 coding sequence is TGTGCCAGCAGTGAGTGGGACAGGGGAAACACTGAAGCTTTCTTT. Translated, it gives CASSEWDRGNTEAFF.

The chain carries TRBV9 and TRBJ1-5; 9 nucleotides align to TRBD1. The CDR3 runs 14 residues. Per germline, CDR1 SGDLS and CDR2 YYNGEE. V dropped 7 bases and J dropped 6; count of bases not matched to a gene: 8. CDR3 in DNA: TGTGCCAGCGGCGCCGGGACAGGGACTCAGCCCCAGCATTTT. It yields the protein CASGAGTGTQPQHF.